The present T cell receptor (beta chain) was sequenced within a study of T-cell reconstitution after alpha-beta-depleted transplantation in children. Study-wide results and limits: Several hundred expanded graft clones reportedly gave rise to the alpha-beta T cells present about two months after transplant. When one year had passed after transplant, most T-cell counts and diversity came from newly produced T cells.

During its preparation, the TCRbeta library received unique molecular identifiers. MiXCR, applied by TCRdb to the PCR reads, yields one record per CDR3 protein. Of some 120,000 distinct CDR3 sequences listed, roughly 10% are singletons. Germline CDR1 reads LGHNA; CDR2 reads YSLEER. Losses at the gene ends were 2 bases for V and 3 bases for J; bases not matched to a gene: 2. The CDR3 covers 14 residues. This clonotype was counted many times. Its antigen is not identified. This clonotype was sampled from a girl under three years old who had a stem cell transplant for combined immunodeficiency, so the T cells may come from the graft donor. The J gene is TRBJ2-7, the V gene TRBV4-3; 9 bases are a match to TRBD1. Sequenced material: PBMCs, mostly from graft donor cells, taken 180 days after TCRalphabeta/CD19-depleted stem cell transplant. CDR3 region: CASSQRTGDYEQYF. The CDR3 DNA reads TGCGCCAGCAGCCAACGGACAGGGGACTACGAGCAGTACTTC.